The entry below describes one TCR beta chain. A much larger clone differs from this one at a single base, so this may be a read error. This sample was included in a study of T cells in Graves' hyperthyroidism and ophthalmopathy. The germline V gene encodes CDR1 SGHTA and CDR2 FQGTGA. V gave up 0 bases and J gave up 4 bases, with 6 bases separating them. This CDR3 contains 13 residues. Amplified regions were TCR beta CDR3 sequences from RNA transcripts. RT-PCR in the first round (using the HTBI primer set) targeted the TCR CDR3. TCRdb passed the multiplex PCR reads through MiXCR, listing each CDR3 protein once. The data hold approximately 410,000 distinct CDR3 sequences, with 12% to 15% observed a single time.

The genes are TRBV7-3 and TRBJ2-5; D gene ambiguous. The specimen was blood. This TCR was sampled from a woman aged 18-29 years with Graves' hyperthyroidism. CDR3 in amino acids: CASSLTCPETQYF. Here the CDR3 DNA reads TGTGCCAGCAGCTTAACGTGTCCAGAGACCCAGTACTTC.